This T cell receptor (beta chain) was recovered during a study of blood T cells in healthy people across ages. This CDR3 has 13 amino acids. Germline CDR1 DFQATT, CDR2 SNEGSKA (reference sequence). This clonotype was seen a handful of times. At one end the junction does not follow the germline gene, possibly because of a read error. A second PCR of roughly 7 to 11 cycles used a sample-barcoded 5' primer and a J-beta primer mix. A single record per CDR3 protein comes from TCRdb applying MiXCR to the 5' RACE reads. The table records about 1,800,000 distinct CDR3 sequences, about 30% of them present only once.

Sequencing was performed on blood. The receptor's source is a woman in her 30s in good health. The V call is TRBV20-1, the J call TRBJ2-1; 10 bases map to TRBD2. The CDR3 loop is CSVSGGSYKEQFF. The DNA of the CDR3 is TGCAGTGTTAGCGGGGGGTCCTACAAGGAGCAGTTCTTC.